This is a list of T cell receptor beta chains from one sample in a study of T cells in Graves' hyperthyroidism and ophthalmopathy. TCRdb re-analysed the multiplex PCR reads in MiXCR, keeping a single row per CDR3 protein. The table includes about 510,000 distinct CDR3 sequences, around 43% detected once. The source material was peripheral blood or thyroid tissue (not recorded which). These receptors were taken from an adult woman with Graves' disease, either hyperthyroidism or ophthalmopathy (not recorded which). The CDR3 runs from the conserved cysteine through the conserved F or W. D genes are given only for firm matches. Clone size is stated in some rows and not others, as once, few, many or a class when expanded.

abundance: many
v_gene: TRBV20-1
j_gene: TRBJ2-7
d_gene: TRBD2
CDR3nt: TGCAGTGCTAGGTTCCTAGCGGGAGGAAACTACGAGCAGTACTTC
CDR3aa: CSARFLAGGNYEQYF

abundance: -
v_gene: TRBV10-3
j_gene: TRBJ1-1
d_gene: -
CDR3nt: TGTGCCATCACCCGAGACAGGAACACTGAAGCTTTCTTT
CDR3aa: CAITRDRNTEAFF

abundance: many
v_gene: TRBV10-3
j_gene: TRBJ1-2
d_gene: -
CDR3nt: TGTGCCATCAGTGATAGGGGTCACTATGGCTACACCTTC
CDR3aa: CAISDRGHYGYTF

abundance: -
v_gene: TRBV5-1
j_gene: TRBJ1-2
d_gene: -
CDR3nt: TGCGCCAGCAGCGACGGCCTCGGACGGGCCCATGGCTACACCTTC
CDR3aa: CASSDGLGRAHGYTF

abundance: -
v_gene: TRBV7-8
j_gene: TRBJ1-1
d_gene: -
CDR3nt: TGTGCCAGCAGCGCGGCGGTGACCACTGAAGCTTTCTTT
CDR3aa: CASSAAVTTEAFF

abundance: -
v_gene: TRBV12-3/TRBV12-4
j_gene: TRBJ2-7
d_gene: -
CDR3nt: TGTGCCAGCACGGGGAATGGGGTGGACGAGCAGTACTTC
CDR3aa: CASTGNGVDEQYF

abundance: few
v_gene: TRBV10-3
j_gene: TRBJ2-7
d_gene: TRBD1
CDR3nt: TGTGCCATCAGTGAGGGACAGGGGGGCTACGAGCAGTACTTC
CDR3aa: CAISEGQGGYEQYF

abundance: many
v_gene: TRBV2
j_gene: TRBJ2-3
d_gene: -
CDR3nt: TGTGCCAGCAGTGAAATTTCGGCAGGGTTTGGTACGCAGTATTTT
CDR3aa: CASSEISAGFGTQYF

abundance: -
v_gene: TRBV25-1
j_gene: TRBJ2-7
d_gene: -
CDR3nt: TGTGCCAGCAGTTTATCGGGCCTCTCCCGCGAGCAGTACTTC
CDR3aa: CASSLSGLSREQYF

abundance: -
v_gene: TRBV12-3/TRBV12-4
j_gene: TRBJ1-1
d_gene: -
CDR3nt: TGTGCCAGCAGTCACACGGATTCCGAAGCTTTCTTT
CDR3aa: CASSHTDSEAFF

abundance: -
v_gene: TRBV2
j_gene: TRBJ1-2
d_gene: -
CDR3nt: TGTGCCAGCAATTATGGGGCCCTCTATGGCTACACCTTC
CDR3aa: CASNYGALYGYTF

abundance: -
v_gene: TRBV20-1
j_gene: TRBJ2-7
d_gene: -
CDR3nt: TGCAGTGCTAGCCTTACTCAGGGCCACGAGCAGTACTTC
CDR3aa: CSASLTQGHEQYF

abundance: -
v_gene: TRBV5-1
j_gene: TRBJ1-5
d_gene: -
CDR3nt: TGCGCCAGCAGCTGGGAAGGTGCGGAGCCCCAGCATTTT
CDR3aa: CASSWEGAEPQHF

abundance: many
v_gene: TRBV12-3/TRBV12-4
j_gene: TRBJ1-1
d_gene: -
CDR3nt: TGTGCCAGCAGCACCCTCCGGGGCACTGAAGCTTTCTTT
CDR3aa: CASSTLRGTEAFF

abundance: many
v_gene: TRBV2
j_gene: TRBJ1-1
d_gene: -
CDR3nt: TGTGCCAGCATCGATCTTGAGGGCACTGAAGCTTTCTTT
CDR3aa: CASIDLEGTEAFF

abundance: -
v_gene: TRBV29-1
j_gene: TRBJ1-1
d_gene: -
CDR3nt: TGCAGCACTTGGGGCGGGACTTCCACTGAAGCTTTCTTT
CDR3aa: CSTWGGTSTEAFF

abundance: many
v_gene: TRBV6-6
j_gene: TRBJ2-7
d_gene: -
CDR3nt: TGTGCCAGTTCCAACAGGGCGAGCGAGCAGTACTTC
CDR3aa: CASSNRASEQYF

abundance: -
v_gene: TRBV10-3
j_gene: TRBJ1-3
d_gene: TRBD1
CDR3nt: TGTGCCATCAGTCTTGGGACAGCTGGAGACACCATATACTTT
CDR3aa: CAISLGTAGDTIYF

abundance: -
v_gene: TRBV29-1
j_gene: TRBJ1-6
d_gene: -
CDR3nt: TGCAGCGTAGAAATTCCCATGCAGGATTCACCCCTCCACTTT
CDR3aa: CSVEIPMQDSPLHF

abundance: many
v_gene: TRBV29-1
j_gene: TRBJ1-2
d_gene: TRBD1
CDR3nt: TGCAGCGATACGACAGGGTCGGTTGGCTACACCTTC
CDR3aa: CSDTTGSVGYTF

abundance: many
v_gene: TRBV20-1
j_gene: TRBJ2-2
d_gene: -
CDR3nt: TGCAGTGCTAGAGATACAAGATCTGCCGGGGAGCTGTTTTTT
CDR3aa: CSARDTRSAGELFF

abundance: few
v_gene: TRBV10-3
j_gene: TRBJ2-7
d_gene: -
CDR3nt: TGTGCCATCATCCCTGGAGACACCCCCCACGAGCAGTACTTC
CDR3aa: CAIIPGDTPHEQYF

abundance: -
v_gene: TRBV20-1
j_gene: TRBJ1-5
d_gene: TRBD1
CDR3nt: TGCAGTGCTAGTGGTGGGACAGGGGGCGACAATCAGCCCCAGCATTTT
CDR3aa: CSASGGTGGDNQPQHF

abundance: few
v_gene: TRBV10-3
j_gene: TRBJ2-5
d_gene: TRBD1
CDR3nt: TGTGCCATCAGGGGAGGACAGGGTGATGGGGAGACCCAGTACTTC
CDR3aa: CAIRGGQGDGETQYF

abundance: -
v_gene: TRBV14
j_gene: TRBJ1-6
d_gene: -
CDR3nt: TGTGCCAGCAGCCAAGGGACAGTCTATAATTCACCCCTCCACTTT
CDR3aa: CASSQGTVYNSPLHF

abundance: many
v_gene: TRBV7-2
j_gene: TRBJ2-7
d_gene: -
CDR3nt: TGTGCCAGCAGTCTCAGGGTTAGTGTGTCCTACGAGCAGTACTTC
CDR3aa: CASSLRVSVSYEQYF

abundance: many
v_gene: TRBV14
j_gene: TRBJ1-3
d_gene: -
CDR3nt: TGTGCCAGCAGCCGACCGTCTGGAAACACCATATATTTT
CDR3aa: CASSRPSGNTIYF

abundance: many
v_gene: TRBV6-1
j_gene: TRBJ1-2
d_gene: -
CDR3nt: TGTGCCAGCAGTGAAGCCTGGGTCTACTATGGCTACACCTTC
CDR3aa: CASSEAWVYYGYTF

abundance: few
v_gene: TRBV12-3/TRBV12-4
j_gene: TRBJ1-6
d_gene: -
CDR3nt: TGTGCCAGCAGTTCAAGCACAGCCACGGATTCACCCCTCCACTTT
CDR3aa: CASSSSTATDSPLHF

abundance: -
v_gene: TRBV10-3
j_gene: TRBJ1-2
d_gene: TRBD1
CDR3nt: TGTGCCACTCAACCGGGACAGGGCTACGGCTACACCTTC
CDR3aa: CATQPGQGYGYTF

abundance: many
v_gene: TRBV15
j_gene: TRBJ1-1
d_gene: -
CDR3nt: TGTGCCACCAGCAGCGCTTCGGCAGGAAACACTGAAGCTTTCTTT
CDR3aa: CATSSASAGNTEAFF

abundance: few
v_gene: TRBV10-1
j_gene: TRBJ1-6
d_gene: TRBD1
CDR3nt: TGCGCCAGCAGGGACAGGGGGCCCGAATCACCCCTCCACTTT
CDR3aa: CASRDRGPESPLHF

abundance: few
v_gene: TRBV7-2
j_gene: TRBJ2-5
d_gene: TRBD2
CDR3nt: TGTGCCAGCATGGCGGGCCCGGGACTAGCTGAGCAAGAGACCCAGTACTTC
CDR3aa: CASMAGPGLAEQETQYF

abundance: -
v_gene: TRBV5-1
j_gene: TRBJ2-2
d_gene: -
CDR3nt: TGCGCCAGCAGCTTAACGGGGGCGAACACCGGGGAGCTGTTTTTT
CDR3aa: CASSLTGANTGELFF

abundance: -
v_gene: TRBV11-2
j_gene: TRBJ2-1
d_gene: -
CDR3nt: TGTGCCAGCAGCTTAGGTGGGGGGACAGCTCGAAATGAGCAGTTCTTC
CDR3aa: CASSLGGGTARNEQFF

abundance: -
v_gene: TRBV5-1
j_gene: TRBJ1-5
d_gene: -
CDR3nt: TGCGCCAGCAGCTTTGAGGGCTTATCCAGGGATCAGCCCCAGCATTTT
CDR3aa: CASSFEGLSRDQPQHF